This T cell receptor (beta chain) came from a study of metastatic and nonmetastatic thyroid tumors. Study-level points and caveats: A significant increase in TCR beta diversity was reportedly seen in malignant thyroid tumors relative to benign nodules, in blood and tumor.

Not a single patient had been given any form of treatment at any point before undergoing thyroid surgery. TCRdb re-processed the PCR reads through MiXCR. Of under 20,000 clones in the sample, approximately 20% were seen once. The CDR3 spans 15 residues. Trimming at V came to 0 bases and at J to 2 bases, leaving 5 bases not matched to a gene. Germline CDR1 is GTSNPN and CDR2 is SVGIG (reference sequence). This clone was counted ten times or more. What it binds is not known. Sequencing input: tumor tissue. The gene calls are TRBV30 and TRBJ2-7; 9 positions agree with TRBD2. The sequence was collected from a female donor with papillary thyroid cancer or a benign thyroid nodule (not recorded which). Some clones in this sample may be carry-over from other donors' samples. This CDR3 is CAWSVSGGRAYEQYF. CDR3 nucleotides: TGTGCCTGGAGTGTATCTGGCGGGAGGGCCTACGAGCAGTACTTC.